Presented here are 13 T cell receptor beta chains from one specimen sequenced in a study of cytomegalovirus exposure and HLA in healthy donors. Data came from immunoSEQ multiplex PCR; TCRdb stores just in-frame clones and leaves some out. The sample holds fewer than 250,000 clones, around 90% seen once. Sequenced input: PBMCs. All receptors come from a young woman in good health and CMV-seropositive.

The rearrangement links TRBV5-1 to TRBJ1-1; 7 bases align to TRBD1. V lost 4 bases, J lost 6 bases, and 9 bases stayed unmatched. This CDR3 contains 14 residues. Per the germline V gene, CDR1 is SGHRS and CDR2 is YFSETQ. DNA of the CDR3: TGCGCCAGCAGCCTGACAGGGAGGTCCCCTGAAGCTTTCTTT. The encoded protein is CASSLTGRSPEAFF.

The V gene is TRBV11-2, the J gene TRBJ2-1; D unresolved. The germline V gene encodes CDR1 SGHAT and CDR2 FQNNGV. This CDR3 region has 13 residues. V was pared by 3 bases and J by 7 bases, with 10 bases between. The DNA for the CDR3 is TGTGCCAGCAGCTTTGACTCCGATAATGAGCAGTTCTTC. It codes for CASSFDSDNEQFF.

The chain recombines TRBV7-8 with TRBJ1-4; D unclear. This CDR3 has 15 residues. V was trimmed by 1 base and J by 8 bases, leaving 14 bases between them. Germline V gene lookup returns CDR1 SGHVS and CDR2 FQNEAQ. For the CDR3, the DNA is TGTGCCAGCAGCTTAGACGGGTCGAGCGGGGAAAAACTGTTTTTT. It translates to CASSLDGSSGEKLFF.

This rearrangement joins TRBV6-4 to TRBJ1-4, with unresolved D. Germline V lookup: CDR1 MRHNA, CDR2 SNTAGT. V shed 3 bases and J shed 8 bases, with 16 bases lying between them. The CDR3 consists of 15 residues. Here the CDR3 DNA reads TGTGCCAGCAGTGAAATGCCGGGGTTGCGGGAAAAACTGTTTTTT. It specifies CASSEMPGLREKLFF.

The CDR3 DNA is TGTGCCACCCTTAGCGATTACGAGCAGTACTTC. It specifies CATLSDYEQYF. The chain joins TRBV6-5 to TRBJ2-7, with D possibly matching TRBD2 (5 bases). V lost 10 bases, J lost 4 bases, and 11 bases lay in between. This CDR3 region has 11 residues. Germline V gene data show CDR1 as MNHEY and CDR2 as SVGAGI.

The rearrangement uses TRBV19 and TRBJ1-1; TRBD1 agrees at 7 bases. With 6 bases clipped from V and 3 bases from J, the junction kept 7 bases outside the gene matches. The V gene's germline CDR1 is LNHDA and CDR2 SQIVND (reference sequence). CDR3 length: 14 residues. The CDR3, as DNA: TGTGCCAGTAGAAAAGGGGGCGAGGACACTGAAGCTTTCTTT. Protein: CASRKGGEDTEAFF. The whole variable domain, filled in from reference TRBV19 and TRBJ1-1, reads DGGITQSPKYLFRKEGQNVTLSCEQNLNHDAMYWYRQDPGQGLRLIYYSQIVNDFQKGDIAEGYSVSREKKESFPLTVTSAQKNPTAFYLCASRKGGEDTEAFFGQGTRLTVV.

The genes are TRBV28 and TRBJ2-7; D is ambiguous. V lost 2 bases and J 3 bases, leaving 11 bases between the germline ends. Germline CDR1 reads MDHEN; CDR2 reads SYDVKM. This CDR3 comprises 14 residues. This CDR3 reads CASSLTQKNYEQYF. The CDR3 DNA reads TGTGCCAGCAGTTTAACACAGAAAAACTACGAGCAGTACTTC.

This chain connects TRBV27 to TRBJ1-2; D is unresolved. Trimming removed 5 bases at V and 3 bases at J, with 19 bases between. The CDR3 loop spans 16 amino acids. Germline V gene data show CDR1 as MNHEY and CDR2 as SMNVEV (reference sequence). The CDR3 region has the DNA TGTGCCAGCAGTCCGCTGGACTTATTAGAGGACTATGGCTACACCTTC. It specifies CASSPLDLLEDYGYTF.

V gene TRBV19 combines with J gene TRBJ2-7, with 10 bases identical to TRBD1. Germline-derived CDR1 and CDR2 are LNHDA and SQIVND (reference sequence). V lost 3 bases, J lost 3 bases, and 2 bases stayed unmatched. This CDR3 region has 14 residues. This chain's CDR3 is CASSMDRGYYEQYF. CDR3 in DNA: TGTGCCAGTAGTATGGACAGGGGGTACTACGAGCAGTACTTC. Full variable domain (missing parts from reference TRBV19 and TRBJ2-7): DGGITQSPKYLFRKEGQNVTLSCEQNLNHDAMYWYRQDPGQGLRLIYYSQIVNDFQKGDIAEGYSVSREKKESFPLTVTSAQKNPTAFYLCASSMDRGYYEQYFGPGTRLTVT.

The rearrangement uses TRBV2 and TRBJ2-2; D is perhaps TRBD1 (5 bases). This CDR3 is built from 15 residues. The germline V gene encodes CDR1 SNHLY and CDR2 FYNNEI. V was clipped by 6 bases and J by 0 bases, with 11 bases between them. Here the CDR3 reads CASSGHSANTGELFF. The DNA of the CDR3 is TGTGCCAGCAGCGGACACTCCGCGAACACCGGGGAGCTGTTTTTT.

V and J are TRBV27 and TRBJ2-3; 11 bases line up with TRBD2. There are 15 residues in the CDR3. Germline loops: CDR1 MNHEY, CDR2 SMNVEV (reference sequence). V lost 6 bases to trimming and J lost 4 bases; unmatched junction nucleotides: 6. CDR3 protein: CASSRLAGRADTQYF. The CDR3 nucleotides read TGTGCCAGCAGCAGACTAGCGGGAAGGGCAGATACGCAGTATTTT.

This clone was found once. CDR3 DNA sequence: TGTGCCAGCAGTCAGACGGGAAATGAGCAGTTCTTC. Translating gives CASSQTGNEQFF. The chain carries TRBV6-5 and TRBJ2-1; a possible D gene is TRBD2 (5 bases). The CDR3 sequence is 12 residues long. Trimming stripped 5 bases from V and 7 bases from J, with 9 bases between. Germline V CDR1 and CDR2: MNHEY, SVGAGI.

Written as DNA, the CDR3 is TGTGCCAGCAGCTCGGTCCGAGGGAAAATTGGCTACACCTTC. Protein product: CASSSVRGKIGYTF. V usage is TRBV11-2 and J usage is TRBJ1-2, with D unresolved. Between the trimmed V and J ends, which lost 4 bases and 7 bases, there was a span of 16 bases. Germline V gives CDR1 SGHAT, CDR2 FQNNGV. This CDR3 contains 14 residues.